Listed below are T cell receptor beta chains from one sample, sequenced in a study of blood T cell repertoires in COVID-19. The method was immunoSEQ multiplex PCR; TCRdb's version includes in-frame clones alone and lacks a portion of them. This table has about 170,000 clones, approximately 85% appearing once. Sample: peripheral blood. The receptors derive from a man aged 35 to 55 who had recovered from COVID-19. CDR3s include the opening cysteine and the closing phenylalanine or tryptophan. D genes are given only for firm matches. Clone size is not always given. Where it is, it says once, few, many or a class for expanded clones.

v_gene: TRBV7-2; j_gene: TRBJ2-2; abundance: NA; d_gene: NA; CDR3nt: TGTGCCAGCAGCCTCAACGCACAGGGTTCCGGGGAGCTGTTTTTT; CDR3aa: CASSLNAQGSGELFF
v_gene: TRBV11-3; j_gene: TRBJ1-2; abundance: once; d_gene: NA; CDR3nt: TGTGCCAGCAGCCCCTCTCGGAATAAGGAGAATGGCTACACCTTC; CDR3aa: CASSPSRNKENGYTF
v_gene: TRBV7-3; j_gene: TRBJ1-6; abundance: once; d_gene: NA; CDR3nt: TGTGCCAGCAGCTTAACGGGGCCGTATTCACCCCTCCACTTT; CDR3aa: CASSLTGPYSPLHF
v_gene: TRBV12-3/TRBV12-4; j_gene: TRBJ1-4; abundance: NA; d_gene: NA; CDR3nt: TGTGCCAGCAGGGCAGGCGCTAATGAAAAACTGTTTTTT; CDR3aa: CASRAGANEKLFF
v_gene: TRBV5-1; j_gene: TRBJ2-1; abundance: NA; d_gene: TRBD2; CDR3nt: TGCGCCAGCAGCAAAGCGGGAGGATGGGACAATGAGCAGTTCTTC; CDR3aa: CASSKAGGWDNEQFF
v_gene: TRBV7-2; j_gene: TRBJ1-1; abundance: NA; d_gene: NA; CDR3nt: TGTGCCAGCAGCGAGGACTTATACTCCATGAACACTGAAGCTTTCTTT; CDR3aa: CASSEDLYSMNTEAFF
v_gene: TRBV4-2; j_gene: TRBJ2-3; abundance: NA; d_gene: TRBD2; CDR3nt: TGTGCCAGCAGCCAAGAGCCTCTAGCGGGAGCTTTGGATACGCAGTATTTT; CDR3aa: CASSQEPLAGALDTQYF
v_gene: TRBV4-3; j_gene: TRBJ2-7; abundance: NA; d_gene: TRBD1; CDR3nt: TGCGCCAGCAGCCAAGATTGGGGACAGGGTTTTGGGGGCTCCTACGAGCAGTACTTC; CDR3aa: CASSQDWGQGFGGSYEQYF
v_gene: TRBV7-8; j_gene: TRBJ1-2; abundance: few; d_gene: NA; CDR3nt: TGTGCCAGCAGCGACCGGGGAGGGATGTATGGCTACACCTTC; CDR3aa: CASSDRGGMYGYTF
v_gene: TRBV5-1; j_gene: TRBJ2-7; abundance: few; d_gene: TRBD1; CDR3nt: TGCGCCAGCAGCTTGGGGGACAGGATCTCCTACGAGCAGTACTTC; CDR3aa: CASSLGDRISYEQYF
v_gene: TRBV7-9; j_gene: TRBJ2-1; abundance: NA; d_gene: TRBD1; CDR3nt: TGTGCCAGCAGCTCGCGGACAGGATCGGGCGATGAGCAGTTCTTC; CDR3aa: CASSSRTGSGDEQFF
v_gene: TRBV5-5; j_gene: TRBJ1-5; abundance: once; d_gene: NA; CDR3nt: TGTGCCAGCAGCTTGGAGGCAGGGATTCAGCCCCAGCATTTT; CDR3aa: CASSLEAGIQPQHF
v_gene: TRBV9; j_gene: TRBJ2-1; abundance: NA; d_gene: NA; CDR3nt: TGTGCCAGCAGCGTAGTAGGGAGGTGGGAGCAGTTCTTC; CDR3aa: CASSVVGRWEQFF
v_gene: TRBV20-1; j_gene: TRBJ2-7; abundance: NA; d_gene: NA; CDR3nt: TGCAGTGCTAGGGTCAGCTACGAGCAGTACTTC; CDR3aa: CSARVSYEQYF
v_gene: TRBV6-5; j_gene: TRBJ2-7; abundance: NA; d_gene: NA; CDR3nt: TGTGCCACCCATACGACAGGCGGTCCCTACGAGCAGTACTTC; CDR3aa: CATHTTGGPYEQYF
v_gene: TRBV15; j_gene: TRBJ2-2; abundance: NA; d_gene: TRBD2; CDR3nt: TGTGCCACCAGCAGAAGCCAGCGGGGGAACACCGGGGAGCTGTTTTTT; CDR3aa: CATSRSQRGNTGELFF
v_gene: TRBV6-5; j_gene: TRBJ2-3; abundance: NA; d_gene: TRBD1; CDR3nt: TGTGCCAGCAGTACAGGACAGGCCTTCACAGATACGCAGTATTTT; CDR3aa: CASSTGQAFTDTQYF
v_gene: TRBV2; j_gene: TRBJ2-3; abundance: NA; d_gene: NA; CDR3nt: TGTGCCAGCAGTGAAGGGACAGCCACAGATACGCAGTATTTT; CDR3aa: CASSEGTATDTQYF
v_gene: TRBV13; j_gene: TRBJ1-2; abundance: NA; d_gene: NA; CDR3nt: TGTGCCAGCAGCTTAGGCGAGATCTATGGCTACACCTTC; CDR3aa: CASSLGEIYGYTF
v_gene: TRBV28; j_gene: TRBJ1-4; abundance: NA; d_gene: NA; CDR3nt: TGTGCCATCCAGGGATTTAATGAAAAACTGTTTTTT; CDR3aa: CAIQGFNEKLFF
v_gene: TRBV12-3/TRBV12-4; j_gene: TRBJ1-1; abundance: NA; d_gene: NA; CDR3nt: TGTGCCAGCAGTTTTAGTGAAGAGACTGAAGCTTTCTTT; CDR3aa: CASSFSEETEAFF
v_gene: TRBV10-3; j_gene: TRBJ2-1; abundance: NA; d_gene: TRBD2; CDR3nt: TGTGCCATCAGTGACTTCAGCGGGAGGGCATACAATGAGCAGTTCTTC; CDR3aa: CAISDFSGRAYNEQFF
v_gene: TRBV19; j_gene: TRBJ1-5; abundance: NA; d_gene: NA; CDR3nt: TGTGCCAGTAGTATGCTGGGCAGTGGTAGTCAGCCCCAGCATTTT; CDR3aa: CASSMLGSGSQPQHF
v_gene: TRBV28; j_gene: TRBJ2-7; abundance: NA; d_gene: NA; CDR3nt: TGTGCCAGCAGCGAGCCCGTGGGGGCGAGGCACGAGCAGTACTTC; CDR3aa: CASSEPVGARHEQYF
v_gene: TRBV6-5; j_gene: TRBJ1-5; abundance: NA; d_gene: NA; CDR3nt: TGTGCCAGCTCCAGGGAATATAGCAATCAGCCCCAGCATTTT; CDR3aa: CASSREYSNQPQHF
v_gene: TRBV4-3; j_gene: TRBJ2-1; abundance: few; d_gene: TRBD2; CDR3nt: TGCGCCAGCAGCCAGGAGCCTAGCGGGGAGGGGGGCAATGAGCAGTTCTTC; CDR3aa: CASSQEPSGEGGNEQFF
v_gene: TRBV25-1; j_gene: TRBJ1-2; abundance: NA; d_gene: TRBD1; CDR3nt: TGTGCCAGCAAGGGGACAGTCTCAAGGTCAGGCTACACCTTC; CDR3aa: CASKGTVSRSGYTF
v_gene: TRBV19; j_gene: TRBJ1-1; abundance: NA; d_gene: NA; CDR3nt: TGTGCCAGTAGTATGCTTGCTCAGGGCACTGAAGCTTTCTTT; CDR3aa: CASSMLAQGTEAFF
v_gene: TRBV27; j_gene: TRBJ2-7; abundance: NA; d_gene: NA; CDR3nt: TGTGCCAGCAGCTTAACTACTTATTCCTACGAGCAGTACTTC; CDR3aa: CASSLTTYSYEQYF
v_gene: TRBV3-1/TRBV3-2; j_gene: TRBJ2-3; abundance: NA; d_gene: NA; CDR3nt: TGTGCCAGCAGCCAAGGGGGGTGGGGGCACACAGATACGCAGTATTTT; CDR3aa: CASSQGGWGHTDTQYF
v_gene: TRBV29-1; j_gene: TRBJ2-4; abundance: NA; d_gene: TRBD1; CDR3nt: TGCAGTGTCGACAGGGGAGAAAACATTCAGTACTTC; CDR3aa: CSVDRGENIQYF
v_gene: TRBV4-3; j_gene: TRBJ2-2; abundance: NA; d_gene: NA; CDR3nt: TGCGCCAGCAGCCAAGGGGGGCAGCTGAACACCGGGGAGCTGTTTTTT; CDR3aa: CASSQGGQLNTGELFF
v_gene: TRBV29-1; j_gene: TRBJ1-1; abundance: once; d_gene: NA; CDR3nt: TGCAGCGTTGTCCGGGTTCTCAACACTGAAGCTTTCTTT; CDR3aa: CSVVRVLNTEAFF
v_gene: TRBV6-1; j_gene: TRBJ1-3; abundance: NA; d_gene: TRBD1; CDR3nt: TGTGCCAGCAGTCAGGACAGGGTTGGAAACACCATATATTTT; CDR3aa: CASSQDRVGNTIYF
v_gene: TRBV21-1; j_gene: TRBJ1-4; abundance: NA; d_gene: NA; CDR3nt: TGTGCCAGCAGCAAAGCCAGATTTGGTGAAAAACTGTTTTTT; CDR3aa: CASSKARFGEKLFF
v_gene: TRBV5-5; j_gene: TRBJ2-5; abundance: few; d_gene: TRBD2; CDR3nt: TGTGCCAGCAGCCCAAGGACTAGGCAAGAGACCCAGTACTTC; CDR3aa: CASSPRTRQETQYF
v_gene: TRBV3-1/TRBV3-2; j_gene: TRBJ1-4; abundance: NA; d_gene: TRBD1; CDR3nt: TGTGCCAGCAGCCCCGGGACAGCAGGTGAAAAACTGTTTTTT; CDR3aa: CASSPGTAGEKLFF
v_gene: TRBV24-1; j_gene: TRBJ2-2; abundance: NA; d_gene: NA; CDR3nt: TGTGCCACCAGTGATTTTCGGGAAACCGGGGAGCTGTTTTTT; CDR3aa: CATSDFRETGELFF
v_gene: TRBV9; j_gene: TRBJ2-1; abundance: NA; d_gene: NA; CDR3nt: TGTGCCAGCAGCGCCCGGGACTGGGCCTACAATGAGCAGTTCTTC; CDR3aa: CASSARDWAYNEQFF
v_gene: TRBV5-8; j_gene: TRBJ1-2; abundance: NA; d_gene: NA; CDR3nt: TGTGCCAGCGGCCCCCGGAGTGGCTACACCTTC; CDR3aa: CASGPRSGYTF
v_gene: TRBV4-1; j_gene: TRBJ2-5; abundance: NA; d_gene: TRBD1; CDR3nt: TGCGCCAGCAGCCCGGGGACAGGGGCGGGGGAGACCCAGTACTTC; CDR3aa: CASSPGTGAGETQYF
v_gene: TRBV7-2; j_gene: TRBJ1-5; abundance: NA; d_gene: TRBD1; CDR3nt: TGTGCCAGCAGCTTCGGGACAGGGGAAAATCAGCCCCAGCATTTT; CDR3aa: CASSFGTGENQPQHF
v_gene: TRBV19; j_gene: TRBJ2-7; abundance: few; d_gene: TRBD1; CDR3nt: TGTGCCAGAACCGACAGGGGGGTGGGCGGTAAAAGGTACGAGCAGTACTTC; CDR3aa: CARTDRGVGGKRYEQYF
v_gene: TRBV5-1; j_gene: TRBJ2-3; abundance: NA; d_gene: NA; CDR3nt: TGCGCCAGCAGCTTGGTGGGCTCGAATACAGATACGCAGTATTTT; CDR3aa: CASSLVGSNTDTQYF
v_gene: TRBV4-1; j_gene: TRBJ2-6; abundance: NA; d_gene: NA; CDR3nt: TGCGCCAGCAGCCAAGATGGTGGAGGGGCTGGGGCCAACGTCCTGACTTTC; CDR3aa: CASSQDGGGAGANVLTF